The rows below give T cell receptor beta chains drawn from one sample of a study of cytomegalovirus exposure and HLA in healthy donors. Clones were sequenced by immunoSEQ multiplex PCR, and TCRdb holds only the in-frame ones, with some missing. The sample records about 76,000 clones, about 78% being singletons. The sample was PBMCs. The receptors derive from a woman in her thirties or forties in good health and CMV-seropositive. Each CDR3 is given with its conserved first and last residue. Each record gives: CDR3 protein, CDR3 DNA, V gene, D gene, J gene, clone size. A D gene is named only where the DNA matches it firmly. A clone size is listed for some rows: how often the clone was seen (once, few, many), or a class if it is expanded.

CDR3 protein: CACTLGGIGKTQYF; CDR3 DNA: TGTGCCTGCACTCTAGGGGGTATCGGGAAGACCCAGTACTTC; V gene: TRBV30; D gene: NA; J gene: TRBJ2-5; clone size: NA
CDR3 protein: CASSINQGTGNTIYF; CDR3 DNA: TGTGCCAGCAGCATCAATCAGGGTACTGGAAACACCATATATTTT; V gene: TRBV9; D gene: NA; J gene: TRBJ1-3; clone size: few
CDR3 protein: CAWSVLWGEGQPQHF; CDR3 DNA: TGTGCCTGGAGTGTACTCTGGGGGGAGGGACAGCCCCAGCATTTT; V gene: TRBV30; D gene: NA; J gene: TRBJ1-5; clone size: once
CDR3 protein: CASSLLGRGGNTIYF; CDR3 DNA: TGTGCCAGCAGTTTATTGGGCAGGGGTGGAAACACCATATATTTT; V gene: TRBV28; D gene: NA; J gene: TRBJ1-3; clone size: few
CDR3 protein: CASSRLAGAPEQYF; CDR3 DNA: TGTGCCAGCAGTAGACTAGCGGGGGCTCCCGAGCAGTACTTC; V gene: TRBV2; D gene: TRBD2; J gene: TRBJ2-7; clone size: NA
CDR3 protein: CAISEEGQGSAEAFF; CDR3 DNA: TGTGCCATCAGTGAGGAGGGACAGGGAAGTGCTGAAGCTTTCTTT; V gene: TRBV10-3; D gene: TRBD1; J gene: TRBJ1-1; clone size: NA
CDR3 protein: CASSDRVYEQYF; CDR3 DNA: TGTGCCAGCAGCGACAGGGTCTACGAGCAGTACTTC; V gene: TRBV14; D gene: TRBD1; J gene: TRBJ2-7; clone size: NA
CDR3 protein: CASSHPGVNYGYTF; CDR3 DNA: TGCGCCAGCAGCCATCCCGGGGTGAACTATGGCTACACCTTC; V gene: TRBV4-1; D gene: NA; J gene: TRBJ1-2; clone size: NA
CDR3 protein: CASSITGHNTEAFF; CDR3 DNA: TGTGCCAGTAGTATAACTGGGCACAACACTGAAGCTTTCTTT; V gene: TRBV19; D gene: NA; J gene: TRBJ1-1; clone size: NA
CDR3 protein: CPELAPYEQYF; CDR3 DNA: TGTCCCGAGCTAGCTCCATACGAGCAGTACTTC; V gene: TRBV10-3; D gene: NA; J gene: TRBJ2-7; clone size: few
CDR3 protein: CASSYARGPIGEQFF; CDR3 DNA: TGTGCCAGCAGTTACGCTAGGGGGCCGATAGGTGAGCAGTTCTTC; V gene: TRBV6-6; D gene: TRBD1; J gene: TRBJ2-1; clone size: NA
CDR3 protein: CASSATGVTEAFF; CDR3 DNA: TGTGCCAGCAGCGCGACAGGGGTCACTGAAGCTTTCTTT; V gene: TRBV9; D gene: TRBD1; J gene: TRBJ1-1; clone size: NA
CDR3 protein: CASTLGGVENNEQFF; CDR3 DNA: TGTGCCAGCACCCTGGGGGGGGTCGAGAACAATGAGCAGTTCTTC; V gene: TRBV28; D gene: TRBD2; J gene: TRBJ2-1; clone size: NA
CDR3 protein: CASSVATGEYEKLFF; CDR3 DNA: TGTGCCAGCAGCGTAGCGACAGGGGAATATGAAAAACTGTTTTTT; V gene: TRBV9; D gene: TRBD1; J gene: TRBJ1-4; clone size: NA
CDR3 protein: CASSVGHLNTEAFF; CDR3 DNA: TGTGCCAGCAGCGTAGGACACTTAAACACTGAAGCTTTCTTT; V gene: TRBV9; D gene: NA; J gene: TRBJ1-1; clone size: NA
CDR3 protein: CASSGTGTDTQYF; CDR3 DNA: TGTGCCAGTAGTGGGACAGGCACAGATACGCAGTATTTT; V gene: TRBV19; D gene: TRBD1; J gene: TRBJ2-3; clone size: NA
CDR3 protein: CASSQFTGEAFF; CDR3 DNA: TGTGCCAGCAGCCAGTTCACGGGTGAAGCTTTCTTT; V gene: TRBV6-5; D gene: NA; J gene: TRBJ1-1; clone size: NA
CDR3 protein: CASSLGTGGGNQPQHF; CDR3 DNA: TGTGCCAGCAGCTTGGGGACAGGGGGTGGCAATCAGCCCCAGCATTTT; V gene: TRBV5-5; D gene: TRBD1; J gene: TRBJ1-5; clone size: NA
CDR3 protein: CASSLPDRASPLHF; CDR3 DNA: TGTGCCAGCAGTTTACCGGACAGGGCTTCACCCCTCCACTTT; V gene: TRBV28; D gene: TRBD1; J gene: TRBJ1-6; clone size: NA
CDR3 protein: CASSFRTRQETQYF; CDR3 DNA: TGTGCCAGCAGTTTTAGGACTCGCCAAGAGACCCAGTACTTC; V gene: TRBV27; D gene: NA; J gene: TRBJ2-5; clone size: NA
CDR3 protein: CASSSGTHYGYTF; CDR3 DNA: TGTGCCAGCAGTTCCGGGACACACTATGGCTACACCTTC; V gene: TRBV11-2; D gene: NA; J gene: TRBJ1-2; clone size: NA
CDR3 protein: CASSLTGGWDQPQHF; CDR3 DNA: TGTGCCAGCAGTCTGACAGGGGGTTGGGATCAGCCCCAGCATTTT; V gene: TRBV2; D gene: TRBD1; J gene: TRBJ1-5; clone size: NA
CDR3 protein: CASSQRLDRGYGYTF; CDR3 DNA: TGTGCCAGCAGCCAGAGGTTGGACAGGGGCTATGGCTACACCTTC; V gene: TRBV13; D gene: TRBD1; J gene: TRBJ1-2; clone size: NA
CDR3 protein: CASSHDHLPQGTETQYF; CDR3 DNA: TGCGCCAGCAGCCACGACCATCTCCCTCAGGGGACCGAGACCCAGTACTTC; V gene: TRBV4-3; D gene: NA; J gene: TRBJ2-5; clone size: NA
CDR3 protein: CASSLWLGGTEAFF; CDR3 DNA: TGTGCCAGCAGTTTATGGCTCGGGGGCACTGAAGCTTTCTTT; V gene: TRBV28; D gene: NA; J gene: TRBJ1-1; clone size: NA
CDR3 protein: CASSQKLAQETQYF; CDR3 DNA: TGCGCCAGCAGCCAAAAGTTGGCCCAAGAGACCCAGTACTTC; V gene: TRBV4-1; D gene: NA; J gene: TRBJ2-5; clone size: NA
CDR3 protein: CASSRTGTGMYEQYF; CDR3 DNA: TGTGCCAGTAGCCGGACCGGGACAGGGATGTACGAGCAGTACTTC; V gene: TRBV19; D gene: TRBD1; J gene: TRBJ2-7; clone size: NA
CDR3 protein: CASSSDRGLKTQYF; CDR3 DNA: TGTGCCAGCAGTTCGGACAGGGGGCTGAAGACCCAGTACTTC; V gene: TRBV28; D gene: TRBD1; J gene: TRBJ2-5; clone size: once